These 12 T cell receptor beta chains share one sample of origin, sequenced in a study of shared clonotypes between healthy human individuals. Produced via immunoSEQ multiplex PCR; TCRdb's table is partial and in-frame only. The sample yields roughly 2,000,000 clones, around 95% seen once. Naive CD8 cells comprised CD45RO-negative, CCR7-positively selected cells, excluding terminally differentiated effector memory CD45RA+ cells. What was sequenced was naive CD8+ T cells from PBMCs. These receptors came from a man between 18 and 29 years old in good health. Some clones in this sample may be carry-over from other donors' samples.

This chain connects TRBV6-6 to TRBJ2-3; 7 bases are shared with TRBD1. J gave up 4 bases and V 3 bases, and 7 bases lay outside the gene matches. From germline, CDR1 is MNHNY and CDR2 SVGAGI (reference sequence). The CDR3 totals 15 residues. The CDR3 bases are TGTGCCAGCAGTTATGACAGGGTCTCGGCAGATACGCAGTATTTT. It is translated as CASSYDRVSADTQYF.

This clone was observed once. V usage is TRBV7-8 and J usage is TRBJ1-4; 7 bases fit TRBD1. The junction had 15 bases not matched to a gene; V was cut back by 5 bases and J by 0 bases. Germline V gene lookup returns CDR1 SGHVS and CDR2 FQNEAQ. The CDR3 covers 19 residues. CDR3 region: CASSPEGAGEVTTNEKLFF. The CDR3, as DNA: TGTGCCAGCAGCCCCGAGGGGGCAGGGGAGGTGACAACTAATGAAAAACTGTTTTTT.

The chain couples TRBV19 to TRBJ2-7, with 8 bases identical to TRBD1. V trimming: 4 bases; J trimming: 0 bases; junction bases outside the gene matches: 5. Germline V gene lookup returns CDR1 LNHDA and CDR2 SQIVND (reference sequence). The CDR3 contains 15 residues. CDR3: CASSSGQGSSYEQYF. CDR3 coding DNA: TGTGCCAGTAGTAGCGGACAGGGTAGCTCCTACGAGCAGTACTTC.

In the case of this clone: This specimen includes other DNA sequences encoding the same CDR3. This chain links TRBV10-3 with TRBJ2-7, with 7 nucleotides matching TRBD1. CDR1 and CDR2 (germline): ENHRY, SYGVKD. There are 14 residues in the CDR3. Germline trimming cut 0 bases from V and 1 base from J; bases unmatched to any gene: 0. CDR3 nucleotides: TGTGCCATCAGTGAGTCGGGACAGTCCTACGAGCAGTACTTC. Amino acid sequence: CAISESGQSYEQYF.

The chain couples TRBV28 to TRBJ2-1; unclear D gene. Per germline, CDR1 MDHEN and CDR2 SYDVKM. The CDR3 runs to 18 residues. Trimming removed 4 bases at V and 0 bases at J, with 19 bases between. This chain's CDR3 is CASSSPLLATRSYNEQFF. The CDR3, as DNA: TGTGCCAGCAGTTCCCCCCTGTTGGCAACGCGCTCCTACAATGAGCAGTTCTTC. The full variable domain, with the rest looked up from reference TRBV28 and TRBJ2-1, is DVKVTQSSRYLVKRTGEKVFLECVQDMDHENMFWYRQDPGLGLRLIYFSYDVKMKEKGDIPEGYSVSREKKERFSLILESASTNQTSMYLCASSSPLLATRSYNEQFFGPGTRLTVL.

Notes on this clone: Other DNA sequences in this sample translate to the same CDR3. V gene TRBV27 combines with J gene TRBJ2-7, with D uncertain. V was shortened by 5 bases and J by 1 base, with 6 bases between the two germline ends. The germline V gene has CDR1 MNHEY and CDR2 SMNVEV (reference sequence). The CDR3 totals 12 residues. The CDR3 DNA is TGTGCCAGCAGTCCGCCTTCCTACGAGCAGTACTTC. Residues: CASSPPSYEQYF.

The rearrangement joins TRBV5-1 to TRBJ1-1; 9 bases are shared with TRBD1. The CDR3 extends over 13 amino acids. After removal of 4 bases from V and 10 bases from J, the junction contained 8 bases not matched to a gene. Germline assignment: CDR1 SGHRS and CDR2 YFSETQ. DNA of the CDR3: TGCGCCAGCAGCCTATCACAGGGGGCATTAGCTTTCTTT. Its protein is CASSLSQGALAFF.

This chain links TRBV5-1 with TRBJ1-1, with TRBD1 matching 10 bases. This CDR3 has 15 amino acids. Germline CDR1 is SGHRS and CDR2 is YFSETQ. With V trimmed by 0 bases and J by 14 bases, 13 bases remained unmatched. CDR3 bases: TGCGCCAGCAGCTTGGGGTTGGGACAGGGGAAAGTAAGCTTCTTT. Translated: CASSLGLGQGKVSFF.

The chain links TRBV7-8 to TRBJ2-7; tentatively, D is TRBD1 (6 bases). This CDR3 spans 15 amino acids. Looked up from germline, CDR1 is SGHVS and CDR2 is FQNEAQ. With 3 bases removed from V and 5 bases from J, the gap between germline ends came to 17 bases. CDR3 bases: TGTGCCAGCAGCTTGCGCTATACAGGGTTGGACGAGCAGTACTTC. Its protein product is CASSLRYTGLDEQYF.

J is TRBJ2-7 and V is TRBV28, with D possibly matching TRBD1 (6 bases). V lost 6 bases and J lost 6, with 15 bases in between. Per the germline V gene, CDR1 is MDHEN and CDR2 is SYDVKM. The CDR3 loop spans 13 amino acids. The CDR3 bases are TGTGCCAGCAGCCTACAGGGTTCCGGCGAGCAGTACTTC. Translating it yields CASSLQGSGEQYF.

This chain links TRBV9 with TRBJ1-2, with no clear D. V shed 0 bases and J shed 2 bases, with 11 bases lying between them. Germline assignment: CDR1 SGDLS and CDR2 YYNGEE. The CDR3 covers 15 residues. CDR3 sequence reads: CASSVGAVGNYGYTF. The DNA of the CDR3 is TGTGCCAGCAGCGTAGGGGCGGTAGGGAACTATGGCTACACCTTC.

Only one count was recorded for this clone. This rearrangement joins TRBV10-3 to TRBJ1-1; D is perhaps TRBD1 (5 bases). The CDR3 totals 14 residues. V lost 0 bases and J lost 6, with 11 bases in between. CDR1 ENHRY and CDR2 SYGVKD come from the germline V gene. CDR3 protein: CAISESRTNSEAFF. In DNA form, the CDR3 reads TGTGCCATCAGTGAGTCCCGGACAAATTCTGAAGCTTTCTTT.